The 3 T cell receptor beta chains given below trace back to one sample, sequenced in a study of cytomegalovirus exposure and HLA in healthy donors. Use of 60 Vbeta and 13 Jbeta primers characterized the PCR. Profiled with immunoSEQ multiplex PCR; TCRdb holds only in-frame clones, not every one. The table has about 140,000 clones, nearly 70% seen once. The sequencing input was PBMCs. The receptors here all came from a man between 25 and 39 years old in good health and CMV-seropositive.

This clone was counted ten times or more. The chain joins TRBV6-1 to TRBJ1-4; 7 nucleotides line up with TRBD1. The CDR3 spans 15 residues. Germline assignment: CDR1 MNHNS and CDR2 SASEGT. V shed 2 bases and J 5 bases; nucleotides not matched to a gene: 5. For the CDR3, the DNA is TGTGCCAGCAGTGAAATGGCAGGGGGGAATGAAAAACTGTTTTTT. Translation gives CASSEMAGGNEKLFF.

The chain is built from TRBV5-6 and TRBJ2-2, with 7 positions matching TRBD2. This CDR3 contains 15 residues. V lost 3 bases and J lost 6; bases outside the gene matches: 8. Germline values: CDR1 SGHDT, CDR2 YYEEEE. CDR3 region: CASSSDAGVAGELFF. The CDR3 nucleotides are TGTGCCAGCAGCTCAGACGCGGGAGTCGCCGGGGAGCTGTTTTTT.

This chain connects TRBV9 to TRBJ1-2, with 7 bases that match TRBD1. This CDR3 has 15 residues. Looked up from germline, CDR1 is SGDLS and CDR2 is YYNGEE. J was trimmed by 7 bases and V by 5 bases; bases with no gene match: 14. In DNA form, the CDR3 reads TGTGCCAGCAGAAAAAGAGAGGGGGCGCAATCTGGCTACACCTTC. It codes for CASRKREGAQSGYTF.